This TCR beta chain was recovered during a study of blood T cell repertoires in COVID-19. The overall study: T cells, B-cell-depleted T cells, or PBMCs provided the cDNA or gDNA that served as material.

CDR3 length: 14 residues. Germline trimming cut 4 bases from V and 10 bases from J; bases unmatched to any gene: 10. Per germline, CDR1 SGHNT and CDR2 YYREEE (reference sequence). TCRdb's table, derived via immunoSEQ multiplex PCR, lists solely in-frame clones and lacks some. Counted here are about 180,000 clones, 80% occurring once; the ten biggest clones make up roughly 14%. Allocation to cohorts depended on clinical history reported by the participants. The sample comprised PBMCs or T cells enriched from blood (not recorded which). The rearrangement uses TRBV5-4 and TRBJ2-1, with 8 bases lining up with TRBD2. This sequence was found in a man in his 60s who had been exposed to COVID-19. The CDR3 DNA sequence: TGTGCCAGCAGCCGGACTAGCTTCCAACACGAGCAGTTCTTC. Protein: CASSRTSFQHEQFF.